This entry describes one T cell receptor (beta chain). The CDR3 is made up of 14 amino acids. Trimming removed 0 bases at V and 8 bases at J, with 11 bases between. CDR1 is GTSNPN and CDR2 is SVGIG in the germline V gene (reference sequence). Measured with immunoSEQ multiplex PCR; TCRdb has only the in-frame clones, and not every one. The sample shows some 74,000 clones, less than 97% of them seen only once. This sample stems from a study of technical replicates of blood from several donors. The rearrangement uses TRBV30 and TRBJ2-6; no clear D. This TCR was recovered from a human donor in good health. Material for sequencing was T cells isolated from PBMCs. The CDR3 bases are TGTGCCTGGAGTGTACTAAAGAAGACCAACGTCCTGACTTTC. This gives the protein CAWSVLKKTNVLTF.